This entry is about one T cell receptor beta chain. The antigen remains unidentified. This sample is part of a study of T cells in localized non-small cell lung cancer. Overall study results and limits: Clonality of T cells reached its maximum in uninvolved adjacent lung, surpassing tumor. The study sequenced only one region of the tumor. As a result, intratumor heterogeneity could not be excluded and remains possible.

Sequencing was performed with immunoSEQ multiplex PCR; in TCRdb, only in-frame clones are kept and a portion is missing. Seen here are some 30,000 clones, approximately 90% observed once, and the top ten hold about 11%. This receptor was taken from a female donor over 55 with stage II lung adenocarcinoma. Sample: peripheral blood mononuclear cells, taken before any cancer treatment.

The CDR3 bases are TGTGCCAGCAGCTTATTACAGGGTACCGGGGACACTGAAGCTTTCTTT. It is translated as CASSLLQGTGDTEAFF. J is TRBJ1-1 and V is TRBV7-6; tentative D call: TRBD1 (6 bases). V was clipped by 2 bases and J by 3 bases, with 16 bases between them. This CDR3 contains 16 residues. Germline-derived CDR1 and CDR2 are SGHVS and FNYEAQ.